One TCR beta chain is described in this entry. J lost 4 bases, V lost 2 bases, and 4 bases had no gene match. The CDR3 has 13 amino acids. Germline assignment: CDR1 GTSNPN and CDR2 SVGIG (reference sequence). The data are from a study of blood T cell repertoires in COVID-19. Background on the study: COVID-19 samples from acute and convalescent phases originated in the United States, Italy and Spain.

Profiling relied on immunoSEQ multiplex PCR, and the TCRdb table lists in-frame clones only, not all of them. The data contain some 80,000 clones, about 85% of them seen just once; the ten biggest clones take up 9%. This receptor was identified in a human donor in a cohort sampled during active COVID-19. The material sequenced was peripheral blood. V gene TRBV30 combines with J gene TRBJ1-2; 7 bases fit TRBD1. CDR3 in amino acids: CAWSNRGIYGYTF. The CDR3 nucleotides are TGTGCCTGGAGTAACAGGGGTATCTATGGCTACACCTTC.